This TCR beta chain was sequenced for a study of human T cells and chemical hapten exposure. About the research overall: The sensitizing agent was 2% DPC, placed on roughly 2 cm by roughly 2 cm of upper inner arm skin. DPC (0.01%) was patch tested on the upper back and read at 6 days.

As to time point: patch test 3, about 24 weeks after DPC sensitization. Treatment given: therapeutic diphenylcyclopropenone sensitization with weekly scalp DPC. In this sample, this clonotype turned up a few times. TCRdb analysed the RACE reads with MiXCR anew, one entry per CDR3 protein. The repertoire holds about 110,000 distinct CDR3 sequences, with under 40% as singletons. Per germline, CDR1 KGHDR and CDR2 SFDVKD. The CDR3 is 13 amino acids. Trimming shortened V by 0 bases and J by 2 bases, and 2 bases separated the two germline ends. This clonotype was sampled from a man aged 35 to 55 with alopecia areata. Some clones in this sample may be carry-over from other donors' samples. The material sequenced was whole blood, taken in connection with sensitization to the hapten diphenylcyclopropenone (DPC). The rearrangement links TRBV24-1 to TRBJ2-3; D is uncertain. CDR3 DNA sequence: TGTGCCACCAGTGATTTGCCCACAGATACGCAGTATTTT. Its protein product is CATSDLPTDTQYF.